The 22 T cell receptor beta chains below were found in one sample sequenced in a study of shared clonotypes between healthy human individuals (dated by TCRdb to the early 2020s). Library prep was done by the immunoSEQ multiplex PCR assay. TCRdb re-hosts the immuneACCESS table, in-frame sequences only. Its copies lack some clones; in the studies checked, an unresolved V gene accounts for under half of them, and the cause for the rest is not known. This sample is represented by around 2.1 million clones; around 95% of them were singletons. 0.1% to 0.15% of the sample is in the top ten clones. The sample comprised naive CD4+ T cells sorted from blood. Explained via the paper, the cell subset or site label denotes: CD45RA+ positively selected. Every receptor here comes from a man aged 18 to 29 in good health.

As for this clone: The same CDR3 also results from other DNA sequences found in this sample. This chain uses TRBV6-1 with TRBJ2-7; 9 bases map to TRBD1. Germline V CDR1 and CDR2: MNHNS, SASEGT. The CDR3 runs 14 residues. Unmatched junction bases numbered 5, after V lost 6 bases and J lost 2 bases. CDR3 bases: TGTGCCAGCAGGGAGGGACAGGGAGCCTACGAGCAGTACTTC. It encodes CASREGQGAYEQYF.

The V and J genes are TRBV10-3 and TRBJ2-3, with TRBD2 as a possible D gene (6 bases). Trimming shortened V by 6 bases and J by 4 bases, and 14 bases separated the two germline ends. Germline CDR1 ENHRY, CDR2 SYGVKD. The CDR3 has 14 residues. The CDR3 sequence: CAISGGGGADTQYF. The CDR3, as DNA: TGTGCCATCAGCGGGGGAGGAGGGGCAGATACGCAGTATTTT.

The gene calls are TRBV2 and TRBJ2-1, with TRBD2 matching over 15 bases. Germline lookup yields CDR1 SNHLY and CDR2 FYNNEI. There are 17 residues in the CDR3. Losses at the gene ends were 7 bases for V and 5 bases for J; bases not matched to a gene: 9. The CDR3 bases are TGTGCCAGCAAAAAGGGACTAGCGGGAGGTGGCCACAATGAGCAGTTCTTC. Translating it yields CASKKGLAGGGHNEQFF. The whole variable domain, remainder taken from reference TRBV2 and TRBJ2-1, is EPEVTQTPSHQVTQMGQEVILRCVPISNHLYFYWYRQILGQKVEFLVSFYNNEISEKSEIFDDQFSVERPDGSNFTLKIRSTKLEDSAMYFCASKKGLAGGGHNEQFFGPGTRLTVL.

V is TRBV10-3 and J is TRBJ2-1, with D possibly matching TRBD2 (5 bases). CDR1 and CDR2 (germline): ENHRY, SYGVKD. Deletions cut 8 bases from V and 8 bases from J, with 19 bases between. CDR3 length equals 14 residues. CDR3 protein: CAISERDMYDEQFF. In DNA form, the CDR3 reads TGTGCCATCTCCGAACGGGATATGTACGATGAGCAGTTCTTC.

This chain joins TRBV7-2 and TRBJ2-7; D not resolved. This CDR3 has 14 residues. Trimming removed 4 bases at V and 2 bases at J, with 12 bases between. Germline lookup yields CDR1 SGHTA and CDR2 FQGNSA. CDR3 protein: CASSSLSGTYEQYF. CDR3 coding DNA: TGTGCCAGCAGCTCCCTTAGTGGTACCTACGAGCAGTACTTC. Complete variable domain (other parts from reference TRBV7-2 and TRBJ2-7): GAGVSQSPSNKVTEKGKDVELRCDPISGHTALYWYRQSLGQGLEFLIYFQGNSAPDKSGLPSDRFSAERTGGSVSTLTIQRTQQEDSAVYLCASSSLSGTYEQYFGPGTRLTVT.

V and J are TRBV28 and TRBJ1-3, with D possibly matching TRBD1 (6 bases). Germline-derived CDR1 and CDR2 are MDHEN and SYDVKM. V lost 3 bases to trimming and J lost 4 bases, with 13 bases between them. The CDR3 runs 15 residues. The CDR3 DNA reads TGTGCCAGCAGTTTGTGGGGGGCTGGAGGAAACACCATATATTTT. Protein sequence: CASSLWGAGGNTIYF.

The V and J genes are TRBV14 and TRBJ2-1; 7 positions match TRBD1. The CDR3 consists of 16 residues. Germline V lookup: CDR1 SGHDN, CDR2 FVKESK. The V and J ends lost 6 bases and 9 bases, in that order; junction bases with no gene match: 17. The DNA for the CDR3 is TGTGCCAGCAGTCCCCGGACAGGACCCTCAAGGGGTGAGCAGTTCTTC. This translates into CASSPRTGPSRGEQFF.

DNA for the CDR3: TGTGCCAGCAGGGACAGGGCGGCTAATGAAAAACTGTTTTTT. This encodes CASRDRAANEKLFF. This chain connects TRBV6-1 to TRBJ1-4; TRBD1 matches 8 bases. The CDR3 has 14 amino acids. J lost 3 bases, V lost 6 bases, and 3 bases had no gene match. CDR1 and CDR2 (germline): MNHNS, SASEGT.

Comment on this clone: This sample includes further DNA sequences coding for the same CDR3. The chain is built from TRBV19 and TRBJ1-5; TRBD1 is a possible D gene (5 bases). Germline V lookup: CDR1 LNHDA, CDR2 SQIVND (reference sequence). Trimming left V 3 bases short and J 4 bases short, with 10 bases between. This CDR3 has 14 amino acids. CDR3 sequence reads: CASSMGTGNQPQHF. CDR3 nucleotide sequence: TGTGCCAGTAGTATGGGCACAGGAAATCAGCCCCAGCATTTT.

The V and J genes are TRBV2 and TRBJ1-6; D gene unclear. The CDR3 is 15 amino acids. With 6 bases removed from V and 0 bases from J, the gap between germline ends came to 9 bases. CDR1 and CDR2 from the germline V gene are SNHLY and FYNNEI. The CDR3, as DNA: TGTGCCAGCAGACCTGAAAGCTCCTATAATTCACCCCTCCACTTT. This encodes CASRPESSYNSPLHF.

This chain links TRBV7-2 with TRBJ1-2; unclear D gene. The ends were cut back, 1 base at V and 0 bases at J, with 9 bases in the middle. This CDR3 contains 15 residues. Germline assignment: CDR1 SGHTA and CDR2 FQGNSA. The CDR3 loop reads CASSLGGFANYGYTF. The CDR3 nucleotides read TGTGCCAGCAGCTTAGGGGGTTTCGCTAACTATGGCTACACCTTC.

V usage is TRBV28 and J usage is TRBJ1-5; D unclear. This CDR3 has 16 residues. Germline V gives CDR1 MDHEN, CDR2 SYDVKM. Trimming took 3 bases from V and 1 from J, leaving 13 bases between them. CDR3 bases: TGTGCCAGCAGTTTGCAACGGCCTGGGAGCAATCAGCCCCAGCATTTT. Protein: CASSLQRPGSNQPQHF.

This chain joins TRBV7-6 and TRBJ2-7, with TRBD2 identical over 10 bases. Losses at the gene ends were 5 bases for V and 0 bases for J; bases not matched to a gene: 4. CDR3 length equals 15 residues. The germline CDR1 and CDR2 sequences are SGHVS and FNYEAQ. Here the CDR3 DNA reads TGTGCCAGCAGCAGATGGACTAGCGGCTCCTACGAGCAGTACTTC. It is translated as CASSRWTSGSYEQYF.

V usage is TRBV7-8 and J usage is TRBJ2-1; the D is unclear. The length of the CDR3 is 14 residues. Germline V lookup: CDR1 SGHVS, CDR2 FQNEAQ. Between the trimmed V and J ends, which lost 2 bases and 4 bases, there was a span of 9 bases. The CDR3 loop reads CASSLKEGYNEQFF. DNA for the CDR3: TGTGCCAGCAGCTTAAAGGAAGGGTACAATGAGCAGTTCTTC.

The V and J genes are TRBV7-2 and TRBJ1-5, with D tentatively TRBD1 (5 bases). This CDR3 is 14 amino acids long. Germline V gives CDR1 SGHTA, CDR2 FQGNSA. The V end lost 6 bases, the J end lost 0 bases, and 9 bases lay between the germline ends. The CDR3: CASRSGHSNQPQHF. The CDR3 DNA reads as TGTGCCAGCAGATCCGGACATAGCAATCAGCCCCAGCATTTT.

The genes are TRBV18 and TRBJ2-1; tentative D call: TRBD2 (6 bases). The V and J ends lost 0 bases and 2 bases respectively, with 11 bases between them. This CDR3 has 16 amino acids. Per the germline V gene, CDR1 is KGHSH and CDR2 is LQKENI. The CDR3 DNA reads TGTGCCAGCTCACCACCGGGCGGGAACACCTACAATGAGCAGTTCTTC. Residues: CASSPPGGNTYNEQFF.

The genes are TRBV12-5 and TRBJ2-3; D possibly corresponds to TRBD1 (5 bases). From germline, CDR1 is LGHNT and CDR2 FRNRAP. Trimming shortened V by 2 bases and J by 2 bases, and 8 bases separated the two germline ends. This CDR3 is 14 amino acids long. DNA of the CDR3: TGTGCTAGTGGTTTGCAGGGCTTCACAGATACGCAGTATTTT. Amino acids: CASGLQGFTDTQYF.

The rearrangement uses TRBV6-5 and TRBJ2-5, with D possibly matching TRBD1 (5 bases). V dropped 8 bases and J dropped 0 bases, with 10 bases sitting between them. The CDR3 length is 13 residues. Germline CDR1 is MNHEY and CDR2 is SVGAGI. The CDR3 loop is CASFQGDQETQYF. The CDR3 nucleotides read TGTGCCAGCTTCCAAGGGGACCAAGAGACCCAGTACTTC.

V usage is TRBV27 and J usage is TRBJ2-3; the D gene could be TRBD1 or TRBD2 (5 bases each). The germline V gene has CDR1 MNHEY and CDR2 SMNVEV (reference sequence). This CDR3 comprises 14 residues. The V gene lost 8 bases and the J gene lost 4 bases, with 16 bases spanning the gap. The DNA for the CDR3 is TGTGCCAGCGGGGGATACCCTCGGCCAGATACGCAGTATTTT. This codes for CASGGYPRPDTQYF.

The chain has TRBV28 and TRBJ1-3; TRBD1 is a possible D gene (5 bases). This CDR3 spans 15 amino acids. The germline CDR1 and CDR2 sequences are MDHEN and SYDVKM. Trimming left V 9 bases short and J 0 bases short, with 15 bases between. The CDR3: CASGAGRVSGNTIYF. The CDR3 bases are TGTGCCAGTGGGGCAGGGAGGGTCTCTGGAAACACCATATATTTT. The full variable domain, its missing parts supplied by reference TRBV28 and TRBJ1-3, is DVKVTQSSRYLVKRTGEKVFLECVQDMDHENMFWYRQDPGLGLRLIYFSYDVKMKEKGDIPEGYSVSREKKERFSLILESASTNQTSMYLCASGAGRVSGNTIYFGEGSWLTVV.

This chain uses TRBV13 with TRBJ2-3; maybe TRBD2 (6 bases). This CDR3 has 15 residues. V was pared by 3 bases and J by 0 bases, with 10 bases between. Germline lookup yields CDR1 PRHDT and CDR2 FYEKMQ (reference sequence). CDR3 bases: TGTGCCAGCAGCTTGGGCGGGGTTAGCACAGATACGCAGTATTTT. Translation gives CASSLGGVSTDTQYF.

The chain couples TRBV5-6 to TRBJ1-1; D is ambiguous. There are 17 residues in the CDR3. V was trimmed by 5 bases and J by 1 base, leaving 21 bases between them. The germline CDR1 and CDR2 sequences are SGHDT and YYEEEE. CDR3 sequence (DNA): TGTGCCAGCAGTTCAATCCGGGCCTCAAGCGGGAACACTGAAGCTTTCTTT. Translation: CASSSIRASSGNTEAFF.